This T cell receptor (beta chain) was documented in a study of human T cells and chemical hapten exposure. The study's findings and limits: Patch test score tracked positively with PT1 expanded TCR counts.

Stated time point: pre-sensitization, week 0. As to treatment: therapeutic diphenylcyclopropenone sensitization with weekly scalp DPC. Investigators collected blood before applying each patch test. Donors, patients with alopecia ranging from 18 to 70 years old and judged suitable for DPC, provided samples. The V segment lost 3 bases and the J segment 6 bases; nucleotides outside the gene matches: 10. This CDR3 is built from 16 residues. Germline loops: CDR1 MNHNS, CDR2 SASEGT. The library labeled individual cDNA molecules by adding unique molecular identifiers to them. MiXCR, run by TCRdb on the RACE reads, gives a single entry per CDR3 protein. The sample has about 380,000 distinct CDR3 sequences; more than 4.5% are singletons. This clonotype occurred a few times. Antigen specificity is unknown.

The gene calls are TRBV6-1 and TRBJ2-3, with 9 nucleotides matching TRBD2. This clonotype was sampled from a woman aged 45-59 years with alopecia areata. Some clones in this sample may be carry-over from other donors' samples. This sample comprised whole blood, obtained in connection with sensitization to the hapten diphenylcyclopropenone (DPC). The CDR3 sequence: CASSEVDSGGRDTQYF. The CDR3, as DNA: TGTGCCAGCAGTGAGGTTGATAGCGGGGGTCGGGATACGCAGTATTTT.